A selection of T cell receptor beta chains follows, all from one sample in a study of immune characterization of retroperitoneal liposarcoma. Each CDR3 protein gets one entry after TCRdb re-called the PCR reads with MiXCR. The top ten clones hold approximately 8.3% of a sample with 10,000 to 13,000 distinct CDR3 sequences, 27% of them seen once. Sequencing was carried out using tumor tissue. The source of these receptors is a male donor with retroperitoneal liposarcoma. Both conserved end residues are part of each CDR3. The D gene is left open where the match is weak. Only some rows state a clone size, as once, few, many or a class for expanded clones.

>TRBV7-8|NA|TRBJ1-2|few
TGTGCCAGCAGCTTAGGGAGGGAGACCAACTATGGCTACACCTTC
CASSLGRETNYGYTF
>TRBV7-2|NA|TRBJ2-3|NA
TGTGCCAGCAGCCCCTGGGCCAGGGAGGCAGATACGCAGTATTTT
CASSPWAREADTQYF
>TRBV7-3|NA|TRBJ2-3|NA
TGTGCCAGCAGCCCAACGGGGACCAAAGGTGAGCAGTACTTT
CASSPTGTKGEQYF
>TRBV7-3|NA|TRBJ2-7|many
TGTGCCAGCAGCTTAATAGGGGCCGATGAGCAGTACTTC
CASSLIGADEQYF
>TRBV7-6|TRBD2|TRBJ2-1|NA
TGTGCCAGCAGCTTAGAAGGTAGCGGGGGCTATCAAGAGACCCAGTTCTTC
CASSLEGSGGYQETQFF
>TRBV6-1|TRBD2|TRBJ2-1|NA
TGTGCCAGCAGCTTGGGACTAGCGAGCAATGAGCAGTTCTTC
CASSLGLASNEQFF
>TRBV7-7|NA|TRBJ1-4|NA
TGTGCTAGCAGCGAAGGACGTCGGAAGGGTGAAAAACTGTTTTTT
CASSEGRRKGEKLFF
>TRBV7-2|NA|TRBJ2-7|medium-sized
TGTGCCAGCAGCTTACGCCCTCTGTTCGAGCAGTACTTC
CASSLRPLFEQYF
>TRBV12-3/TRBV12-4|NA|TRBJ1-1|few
TGTGCCAGCAGTTTAGGCCCAGTCCTGAACACTGAAGCTTTCTTT
CASSLGPVLNTEAFF
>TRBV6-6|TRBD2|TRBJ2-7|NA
TGTGCCAGCAGCTTGGGACTAGCGAGCAATGAGCAGTACTTC
CASSLGLASNEQYF
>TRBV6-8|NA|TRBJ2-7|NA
TGTGCCAGCTGGGGGGCCGCCTACGAGCAGTACTTC
CASWGAAYEQYF
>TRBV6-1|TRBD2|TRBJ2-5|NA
TGTGCCAGCAGTGACCCGGGACTAGCGGGATCGCGGGGGGGGGAGACCCAGTACTTC
CASSDPGLAGSRGGETQYF
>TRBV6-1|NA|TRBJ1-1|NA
TGTGCCAGCAGTGAACAGGGGATAAGCACTGAAGCTTTCTTT
CASSEQGISTEAFF
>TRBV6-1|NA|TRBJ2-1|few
TGTGCCAGCAGCCCCGTTGGGGAGACCCAGTTCTTC
CASSPVGETQFF
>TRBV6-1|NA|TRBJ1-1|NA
TGTGCCAGCAGGGCCGCTTTGAACACTGAAGCTTTCTTT
CASRAALNTEAFF
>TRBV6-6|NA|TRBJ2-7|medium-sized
TGTGCCAGCAGTTACTCGCCAGCCCGAGATTACGAGCAGTACTTC
CASSYSPARDYEQYF
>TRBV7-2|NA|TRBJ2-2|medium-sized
TGTGCCAGCAGCCCATACACCGGGGAGCTGTTTTTT
CASSPYTGELFF
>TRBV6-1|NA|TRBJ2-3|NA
TGTGCCAGCAGTGAAGGCCCGGAGGCAGATACGCAGTATTTT
CASSEGPEADTQYF
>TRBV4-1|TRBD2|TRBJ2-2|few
TGCGCCAGCAGCCAGTCAATTGCTAGCGGGAGGACCAACACCGGGGAGCTGTTTTTT
CASSQSIASGRTNTGELFF
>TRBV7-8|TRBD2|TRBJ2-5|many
TGTGCCAGCAGCGTCCCTAGCGGAACTCTCCGGGAGCAGTACTTC
CASSVPSGTLREQYF
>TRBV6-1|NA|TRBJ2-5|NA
TGTGCCAGCAGTGAGAGTCCGGCTAACCAAGAGACCCAGTACTTC
CASSESPANQETQYF
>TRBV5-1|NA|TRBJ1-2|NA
TGCGCCAGCAGCTTGACAGGGATCCAAAGGGTTGGCTACACCTTC
CASSLTGIQRVGYTF
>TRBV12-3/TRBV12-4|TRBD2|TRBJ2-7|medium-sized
TGTGCCAGCAGTTTCATAACTAGCGGCTACAATGAGCAGTACTTC
CASSFITSGYNEQYF
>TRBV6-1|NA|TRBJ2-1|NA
TGTGCCAGCACCTCCGGGGGCGAAGGGGTCAATGAGCAGTTCTTC
CASTSGGEGVNEQFF
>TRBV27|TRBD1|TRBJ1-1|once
TGTGCCAGCAGTTCCGGGACAGGGGGATTCACTGAAGCTTTCTTT
CASSSGTGGFTEAFF
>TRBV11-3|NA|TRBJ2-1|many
TGTGCCAGCAGCGCCCGGCCGCTTATGGGGAAAGAGACCCAGTTCTTC
CASSARPLMGKETQFF
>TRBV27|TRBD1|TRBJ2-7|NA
TGTGCCAGCAGTCCGGGACAGGGTCCCCTCTACGAGCAGTACTTC
CASSPGQGPLYEQYF
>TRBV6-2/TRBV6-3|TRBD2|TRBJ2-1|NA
TGTGCCAGCAGTGAACTGGGCGGGAGTTACAATGAGCAGTTCTTC
CASSELGGSYNEQFF
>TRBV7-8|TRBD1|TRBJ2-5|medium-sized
TGTGCCAGCAGCTCGATATTCCCCGGGACAGTCCAAGAGACCCAGTACTTC
CASSSIFPGTVQETQYF
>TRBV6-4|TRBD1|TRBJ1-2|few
TGTGCCAGCAGTGACAGGACAGGGGCCCGAGGCTACACCTTC
CASSDRTGARGYTF
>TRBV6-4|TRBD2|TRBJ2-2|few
TGTGCCAGCAAGAGGACTAGCGGGAGGGCGTTGAACACCGGGGAGCTGTTTTTT
CASKRTSGRALNTGELFF
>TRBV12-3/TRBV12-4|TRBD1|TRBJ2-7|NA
TGTGCCAGCCTACGGGACAGCTCCTACAATGAGCAGTACTTC
CASLRDSSYNEQYF
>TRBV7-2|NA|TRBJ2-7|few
TGTGCCAGCAGCTTGGGCGTCAGCTCCTACAATGAGCAGTACTTC
CASSLGVSSYNEQYF
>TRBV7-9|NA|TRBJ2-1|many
TGTGCCAGCAGTTACCGGGCCCAGAGCTCCTACGAGCAGTTCTTC
CASSYRAQSSYEQFF
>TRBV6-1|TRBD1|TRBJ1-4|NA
TGTGCCAGCACCAGACAGGGGGCGGAAAAACTGTTTTTT
CASTRQGAEKLFF
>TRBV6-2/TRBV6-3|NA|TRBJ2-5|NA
TGTGCCAGCAGTAAAGGAGACCTTGGGGAGCAGTACTTC
CASSKGDLGEQYF
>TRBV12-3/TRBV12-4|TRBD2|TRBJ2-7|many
TGTGCCAGCAGTTCCAAACCGGGAGGAGTAGCCTACGAGCAGTACTTC
CASSSKPGGVAYEQYF
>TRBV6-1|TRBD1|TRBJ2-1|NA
TGTGCCAGTGGAGCGGACAGGGGATCCTACGAGCAGTTCTTC
CASGADRGSYEQFF
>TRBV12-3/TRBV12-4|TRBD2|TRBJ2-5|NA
TGTGCCAGCAGTTACGGGACTAGCGGGAGTGGTGAGCAGTACTTC
CASSYGTSGSGEQYF
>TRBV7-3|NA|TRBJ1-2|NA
TGTGCCAGCAGCTCAGAAGGGGTGCCGGGTGGCTACACCTTC
CASSSEGVPGGYTF
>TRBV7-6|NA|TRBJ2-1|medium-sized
TGTGCCAGCAGCCCCCCTTTCGGGCGGGGCGAGGGGGAGACCCAGTTCTTC
CASSPPFGRGEGETQFF
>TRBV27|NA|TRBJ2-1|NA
TGTGCCAGCAGTTTATTTGCAGGGGTGAATGAGCAGTTCTTC
CASSLFAGVNEQFF
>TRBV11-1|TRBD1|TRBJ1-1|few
TGTGCCAGCAGCTTAGGGACAGGGTCCACTGAAGCTTTCTTT
CASSLGTGSTEAFF
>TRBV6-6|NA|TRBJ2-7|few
TGTGCCAGCAGTTCTCTCTACAATGAGCAGTACTTC
CASSSLYNEQYF
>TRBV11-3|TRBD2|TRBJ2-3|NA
TGTGCCAGCAGCTTAGATAGGCTAGCGGGAGGTCCAGATACGCAGTATTTT
CASSLDRLAGGPDTQYF
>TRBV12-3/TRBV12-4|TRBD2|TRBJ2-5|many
TGTGCCAGCAGCCCACTAGCGGGGATTATGCGAGATGAGCAGTACTTC
CASSPLAGIMRDEQYF
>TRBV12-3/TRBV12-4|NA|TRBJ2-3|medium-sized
TGTGCCAGCAGTCGGAGAGACGGCACAGATACGCAGTATTTT
CASSRRDGTDTQYF
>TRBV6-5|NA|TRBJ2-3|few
TGTGCCAGCAGTTACTCGCGGGGCACAGATACGCAGTATTTT
CASSYSRGTDTQYF
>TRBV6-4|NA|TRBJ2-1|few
TGTGCCAGCAGTGACGACGAGGGGGAGCAGTTCTTC
CASSDDEGEQFF
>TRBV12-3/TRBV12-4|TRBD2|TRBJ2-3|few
TGTGCCAGCAGTTTAGCGCTGTCTAGCGGGGGGCCAGATACGCAGTATTTT
CASSLALSSGGPDTQYF
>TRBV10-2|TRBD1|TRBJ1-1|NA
TGCGCCAGCAGCCAACAGGGGGCGGGTGAAGCTTTCTTT
CASSQQGAGEAFF
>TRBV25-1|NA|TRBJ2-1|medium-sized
TGTGCCAGCAGCACACAAGCCGGCGAGCAGTTCTTC
CASSTQAGEQFF
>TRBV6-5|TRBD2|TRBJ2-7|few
TGTGCCAGCAGTTACTCCCCTCCGCGGGGGGTCTACAATGAGCAGTACTTC
CASSYSPPRGVYNEQYF
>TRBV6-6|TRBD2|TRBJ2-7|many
TGTGCCAGCAGTTACGGCGGGAGCTCCTACAATGAGCAGTACTTC
CASSYGGSSYNEQYF